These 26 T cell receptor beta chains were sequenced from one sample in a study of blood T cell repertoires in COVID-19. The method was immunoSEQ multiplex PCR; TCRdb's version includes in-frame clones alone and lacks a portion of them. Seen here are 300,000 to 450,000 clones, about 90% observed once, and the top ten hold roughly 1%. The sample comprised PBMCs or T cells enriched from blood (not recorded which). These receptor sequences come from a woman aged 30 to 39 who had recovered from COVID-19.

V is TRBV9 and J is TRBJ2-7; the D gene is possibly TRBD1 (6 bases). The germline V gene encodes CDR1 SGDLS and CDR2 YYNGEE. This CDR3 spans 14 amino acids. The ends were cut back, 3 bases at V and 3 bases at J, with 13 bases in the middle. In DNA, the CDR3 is TGTGCCAGCAGCGAACAGGGTCAAGGCTACGAGCAGTACTTC. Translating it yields CASSEQGQGYEQYF.

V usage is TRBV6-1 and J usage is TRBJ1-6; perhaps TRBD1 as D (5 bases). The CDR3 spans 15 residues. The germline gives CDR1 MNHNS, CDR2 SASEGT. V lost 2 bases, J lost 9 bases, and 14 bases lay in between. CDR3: CASSERAGLGSPLHF. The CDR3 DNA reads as TGTGCCAGCAGTGAACGAGCAGGGCTCGGTTCACCCCTCCACTTT.

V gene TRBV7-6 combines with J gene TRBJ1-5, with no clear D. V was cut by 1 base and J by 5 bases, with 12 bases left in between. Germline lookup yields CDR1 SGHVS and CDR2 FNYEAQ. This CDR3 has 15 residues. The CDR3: CASSLVAGYYQPQHF. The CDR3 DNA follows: TGTGCCAGCAGCTTAGTCGCAGGATACTATCAGCCCCAGCATTTT.

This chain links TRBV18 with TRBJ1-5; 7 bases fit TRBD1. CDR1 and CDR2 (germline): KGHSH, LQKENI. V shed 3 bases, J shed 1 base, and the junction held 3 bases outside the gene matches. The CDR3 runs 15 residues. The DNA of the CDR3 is TGTGCCAGCTCACCGACAGGGTACAGCAATCAGCCCCAGCATTTT. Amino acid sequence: CASSPTGYSNQPQHF.

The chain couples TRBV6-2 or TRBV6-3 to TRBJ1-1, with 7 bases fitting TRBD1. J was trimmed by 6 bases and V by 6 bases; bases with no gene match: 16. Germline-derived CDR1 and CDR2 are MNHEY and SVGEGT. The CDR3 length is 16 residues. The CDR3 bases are TGTGCCAGCAGCTCCCCCCGGGCAGAGCAGGGGGCTGAAGCTTTCTTT. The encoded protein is CASSSPRAEQGAEAFF.

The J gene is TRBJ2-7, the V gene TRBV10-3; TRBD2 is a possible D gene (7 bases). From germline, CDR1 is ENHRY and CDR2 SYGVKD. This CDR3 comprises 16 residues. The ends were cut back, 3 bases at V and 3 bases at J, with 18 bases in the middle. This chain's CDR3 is CAISESGGGDIYEQYF. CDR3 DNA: TGTGCCATCAGTGAATCCGGCGGGGGCGACATCTACGAGCAGTACTTC.

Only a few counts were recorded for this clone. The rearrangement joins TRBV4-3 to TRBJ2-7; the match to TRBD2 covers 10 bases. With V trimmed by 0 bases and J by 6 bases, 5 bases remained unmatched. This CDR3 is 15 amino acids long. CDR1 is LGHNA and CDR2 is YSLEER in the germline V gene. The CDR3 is CASSQDPAGGVEQYF. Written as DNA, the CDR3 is TGCGCCAGCAGCCAAGATCCAGCGGGGGGGGTCGAGCAGTACTTC.

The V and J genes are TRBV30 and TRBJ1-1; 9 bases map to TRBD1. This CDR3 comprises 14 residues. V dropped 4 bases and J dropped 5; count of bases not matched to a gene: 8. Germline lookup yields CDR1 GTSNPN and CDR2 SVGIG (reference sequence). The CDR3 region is CAWTPGQGWTEAFF. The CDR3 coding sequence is TGTGCCTGGACCCCCGGACAGGGGTGGACTGAAGCTTTCTTT.

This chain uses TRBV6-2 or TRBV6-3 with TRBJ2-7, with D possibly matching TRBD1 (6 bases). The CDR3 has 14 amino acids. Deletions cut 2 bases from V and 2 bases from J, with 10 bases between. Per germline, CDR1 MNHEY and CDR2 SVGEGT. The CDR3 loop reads CASSYVQGPYEQYF. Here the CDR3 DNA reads TGTGCCAGCAGTTACGTACAGGGACCCTACGAGCAGTACTTC.

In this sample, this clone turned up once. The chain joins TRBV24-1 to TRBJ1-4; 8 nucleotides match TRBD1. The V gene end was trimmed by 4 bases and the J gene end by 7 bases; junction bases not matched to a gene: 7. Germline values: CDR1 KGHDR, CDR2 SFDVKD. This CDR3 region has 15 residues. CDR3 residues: CATSDTRTGTEKLFF. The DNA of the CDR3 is TGTGCCACCAGTGACACTCGGACAGGGACTGAAAAACTGTTTTTT.

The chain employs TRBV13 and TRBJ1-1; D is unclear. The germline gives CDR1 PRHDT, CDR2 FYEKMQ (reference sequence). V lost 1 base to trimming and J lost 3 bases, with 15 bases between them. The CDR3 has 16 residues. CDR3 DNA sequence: TGTGCCAGCAGCTTAGAAATCTCGAGGGCTCACACTGAAGCTTTCTTT. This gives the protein CASSLEISRAHTEAFF.

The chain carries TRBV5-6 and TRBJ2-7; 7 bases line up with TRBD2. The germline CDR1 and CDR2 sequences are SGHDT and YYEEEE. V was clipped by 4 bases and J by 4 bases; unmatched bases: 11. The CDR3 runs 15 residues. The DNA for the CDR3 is TGTGCCAGCAGCAGGCGGGGGACGGCGAGGTACGAGCAGTACTTC. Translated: CASSRRGTARYEQYF.

CDR3 loop: CASRLTYFDRLDNQPQHF. In nucleotides, the CDR3 is TGTGCCAGCAGACTAACTTACTTCGACAGGTTAGACAATCAGCCCCAGCATTTT. This rearrangement joins TRBV27 to TRBJ1-5, with a possible D match to TRBD1 (6 bases). The CDR3 covers 18 residues. The V end was cut by 6 bases, the J end by 3 bases, with 24 bases between. Germline V lookup: CDR1 MNHEY, CDR2 SMNVEV (reference sequence).

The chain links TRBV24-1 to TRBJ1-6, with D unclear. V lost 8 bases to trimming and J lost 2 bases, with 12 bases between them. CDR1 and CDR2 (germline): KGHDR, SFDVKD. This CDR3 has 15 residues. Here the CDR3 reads CATTEGDPYNSPLHF. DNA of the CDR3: TGTGCCACCACCGAGGGCGATCCCTATAATTCACCCCTCCACTTT.

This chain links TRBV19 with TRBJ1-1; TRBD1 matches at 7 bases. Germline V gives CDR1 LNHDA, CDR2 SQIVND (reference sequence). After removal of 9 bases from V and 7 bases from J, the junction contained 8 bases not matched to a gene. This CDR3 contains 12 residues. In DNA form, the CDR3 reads TGTGCCAGCCGGGACAGCATTTTTGAAGCTTTCTTT. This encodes CASRDSIFEAFF.

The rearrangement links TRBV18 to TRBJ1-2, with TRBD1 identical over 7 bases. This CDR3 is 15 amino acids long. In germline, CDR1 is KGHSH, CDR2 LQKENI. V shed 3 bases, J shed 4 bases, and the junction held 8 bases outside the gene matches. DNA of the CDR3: TGTGCCAGCTCACCGCCGACAGGGATTGGCTATGGCTACACCTTC. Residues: CASSPPTGIGYGYTF.

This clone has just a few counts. This CDR3 reads CASSVGGAISGNEQFF. The CDR3 coding sequence is TGTGCCAGCAGCGTAGGTGGGGCTATCTCGGGCAATGAGCAGTTCTTC. V is TRBV9 and J is TRBJ2-1; tentative D call: TRBD1 (5 bases). Germline CDR1 reads SGDLS; CDR2 reads YYNGEE. V lost 0 bases and J lost 6, with 16 bases in between. The CDR3 loop spans 16 amino acids.

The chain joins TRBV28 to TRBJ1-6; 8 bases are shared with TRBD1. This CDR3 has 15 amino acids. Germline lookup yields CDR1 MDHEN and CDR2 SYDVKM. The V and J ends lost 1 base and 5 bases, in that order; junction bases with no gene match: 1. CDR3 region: CASSLLTGDNSPLHF. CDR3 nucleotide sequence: TGTGCCAGCAGTTTATTGACAGGGGATAATTCACCCCTCCACTTT.

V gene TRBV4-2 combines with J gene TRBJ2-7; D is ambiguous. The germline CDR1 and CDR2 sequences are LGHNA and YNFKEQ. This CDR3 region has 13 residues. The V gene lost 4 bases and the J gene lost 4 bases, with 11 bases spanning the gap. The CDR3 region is CASSRNREYEQYF. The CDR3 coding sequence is TGTGCCAGCAGCCGGAACAGAGAATACGAGCAGTACTTC.

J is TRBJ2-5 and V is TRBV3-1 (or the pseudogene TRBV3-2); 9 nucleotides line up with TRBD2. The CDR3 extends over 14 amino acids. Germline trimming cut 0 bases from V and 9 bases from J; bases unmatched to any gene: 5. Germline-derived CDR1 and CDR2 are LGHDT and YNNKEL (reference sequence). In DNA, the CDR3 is TGTGCCAGCAGCCAAGAAAGGAGACTAGCGGCCCAGTACTTC. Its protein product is CASSQERRLAAQYF.

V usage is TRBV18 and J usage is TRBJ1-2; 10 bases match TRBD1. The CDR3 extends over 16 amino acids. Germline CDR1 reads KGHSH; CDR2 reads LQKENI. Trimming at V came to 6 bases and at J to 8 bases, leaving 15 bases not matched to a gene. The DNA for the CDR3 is TGTGCCAGCTCTCCAAACGTGGGACAGGGGTTGATCGGCTACACCTTC. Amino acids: CASSPNVGQGLIGYTF.

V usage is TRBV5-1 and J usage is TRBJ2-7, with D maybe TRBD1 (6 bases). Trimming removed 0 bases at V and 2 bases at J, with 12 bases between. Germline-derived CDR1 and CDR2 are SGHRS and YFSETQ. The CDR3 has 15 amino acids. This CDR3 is CASSLGTELTYEQYF. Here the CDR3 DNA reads TGCGCCAGCAGCTTGGGGACAGAACTTACCTACGAGCAGTACTTC.

Here the CDR3 DNA reads TGTGCCAGCAGTACCCGACGGACTAGCGCCACAGATACGCAGTATTTT. Translating gives CASSTRRTSATDTQYF. J is TRBJ2-3 and V is TRBV27; TRBD2 matches at 9 bases. J gave up 2 bases and V 5 bases, and 8 bases lay outside the gene matches. This CDR3 spans 16 amino acids. From germline, CDR1 is MNHEY and CDR2 SMNVEV (reference sequence).

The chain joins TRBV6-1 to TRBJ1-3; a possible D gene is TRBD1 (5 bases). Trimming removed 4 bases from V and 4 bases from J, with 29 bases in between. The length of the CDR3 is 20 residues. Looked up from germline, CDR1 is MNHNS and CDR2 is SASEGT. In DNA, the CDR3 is TGTGCCAGCAGTGCGTACAATCCCGGGACTTACCGCGGTCCAGGAAACACCATATATTTT. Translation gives CASSAYNPGTYRGPGNTIYF.

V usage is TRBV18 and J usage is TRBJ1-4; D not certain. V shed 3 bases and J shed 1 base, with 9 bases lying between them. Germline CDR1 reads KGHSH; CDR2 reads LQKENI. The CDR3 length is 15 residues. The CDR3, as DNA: TGTGCCAGCTCACCGGGCAGTGGAACTAATGAAAAACTGTTTTTT. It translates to CASSPGSGTNEKLFF.

This CDR3 reads CASSRREGTGNTEAFF. CDR3 sequence (DNA): TGTGCCAGTAGTCGCCGCGAGGGGACAGGGAACACTGAAGCTTTCTTT. The chain uses TRBV19 and TRBJ1-1, with TRBD1 matching 8 bases. V trimming: 5 bases; J trimming: 1 base; junction bases outside the gene matches: 9. The germline CDR1 and CDR2 sequences are LNHDA and SQIVND (reference sequence). CDR3 length: 16 residues.